This T cell receptor beta chain is from a study of blood T cell repertoires in COVID-19. Across the whole study: Sources were T cells, B-cell-depleted T cells, or PBMCs; the material itself was cDNA or gDNA.

Cohort 3 recovery required two negative PCRs, clearance, or symptom resolution. Original analysis: Estimation of nucleated cell counts was performed using reference gene primer amplification. Sequencing was performed with immunoSEQ multiplex PCR; in TCRdb, only in-frame clones are kept and a portion is missing. V, J and clone size derive from that table, while D and trimming were established from the DNA sequence. The sample has 300,000 to 400,000 clones; over 75% are singletons. The receptor's source is a woman aged 25 to 45 who had recovered from COVID-19. The sample was PBMCs or T cells enriched from blood (not recorded which).

The CDR3 coding sequence is TGTGCCAGCAGCTTATCTCACTTGAACCAAGAGACCCAGTACTTC. This encodes CASSLSHLNQETQYF. V is TRBV7-2 and J is TRBJ2-5; D gene unclear. Germline lookup yields CDR1 SGHTA and CDR2 FQGNSA. V was trimmed by 2 bases and J by 0 bases, leaving 10 bases between them. This CDR3 comprises 15 residues.